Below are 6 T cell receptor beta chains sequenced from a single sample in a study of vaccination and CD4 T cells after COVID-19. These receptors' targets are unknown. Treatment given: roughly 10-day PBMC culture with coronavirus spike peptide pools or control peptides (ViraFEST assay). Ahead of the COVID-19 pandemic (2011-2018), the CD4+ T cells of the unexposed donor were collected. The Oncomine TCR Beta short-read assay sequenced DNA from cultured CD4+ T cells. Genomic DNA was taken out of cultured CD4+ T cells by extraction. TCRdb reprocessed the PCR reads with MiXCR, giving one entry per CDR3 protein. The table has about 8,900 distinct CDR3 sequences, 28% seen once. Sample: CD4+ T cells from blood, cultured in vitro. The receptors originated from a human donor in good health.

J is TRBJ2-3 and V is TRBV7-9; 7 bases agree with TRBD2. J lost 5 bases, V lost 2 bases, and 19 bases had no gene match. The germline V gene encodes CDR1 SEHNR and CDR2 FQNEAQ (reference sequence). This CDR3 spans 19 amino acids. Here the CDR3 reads CASSLIKGAQWWGGDTQYF. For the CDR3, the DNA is TGTGCCAGCAGCTTAATAAAAGGAGCACAATGGTGGGGGGGAGATACGCAGTATTTT.

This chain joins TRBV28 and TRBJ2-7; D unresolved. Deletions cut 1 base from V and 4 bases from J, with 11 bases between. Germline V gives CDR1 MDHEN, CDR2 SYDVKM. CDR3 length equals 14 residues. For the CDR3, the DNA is TGTGCCAGCAGTTTATTAGTCAAGGAGTACGAGCAGTACTTC. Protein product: CASSLLVKEYEQYF. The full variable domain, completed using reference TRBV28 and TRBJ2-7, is DVKVTQSSRYLVKRTGEKVFLECVQDMDHENMFWYRQDPGLGLRLIYFSYDVKMKEKGDIPEGYSVSREKKERFSLILESASTNQTSMYLCASSLLVKEYEQYFGPGTRLTVT.

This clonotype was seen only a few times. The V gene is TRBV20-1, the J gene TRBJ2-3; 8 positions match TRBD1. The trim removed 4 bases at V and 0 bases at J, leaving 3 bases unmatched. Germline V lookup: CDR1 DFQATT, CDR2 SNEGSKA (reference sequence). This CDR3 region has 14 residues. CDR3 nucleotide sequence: TGCAGTGCTATGGGACAGGCTAGCACAGATACGCAGTATTTT. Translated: CSAMGQASTDTQYF.

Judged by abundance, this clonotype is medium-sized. The CDR3 loop reads CASRGTGIGYTF. For the CDR3, the DNA is TGTGCCAGCCGGGGGACAGGGATTGGCTACACCTTC. The gene calls are TRBV27 and TRBJ1-2; the match to TRBD1 covers 9 bases. After removal of 8 bases from V and 7 bases from J, the junction contained 5 bases not matched to a gene. The CDR3 runs 12 residues. Germline assignment: CDR1 MNHEY and CDR2 SMNVEV (reference sequence).

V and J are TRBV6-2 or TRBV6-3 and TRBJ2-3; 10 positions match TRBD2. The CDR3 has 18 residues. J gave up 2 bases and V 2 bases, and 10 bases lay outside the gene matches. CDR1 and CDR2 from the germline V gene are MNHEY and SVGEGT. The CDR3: CASSYPTSGRASTDTQYF. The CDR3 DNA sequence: TGTGCCAGCAGTTACCCAACCAGCGGGAGGGCCTCCACAGATACGCAGTATTTT.

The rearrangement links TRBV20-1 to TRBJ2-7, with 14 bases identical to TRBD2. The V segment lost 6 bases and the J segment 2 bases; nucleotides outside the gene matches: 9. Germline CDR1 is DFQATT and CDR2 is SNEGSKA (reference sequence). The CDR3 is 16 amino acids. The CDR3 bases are TGCAGTGCAAAGACTAGCGGGAGGGCCCGGACCTACGAGCAGTACTTC. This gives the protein CSAKTSGRARTYEQYF.